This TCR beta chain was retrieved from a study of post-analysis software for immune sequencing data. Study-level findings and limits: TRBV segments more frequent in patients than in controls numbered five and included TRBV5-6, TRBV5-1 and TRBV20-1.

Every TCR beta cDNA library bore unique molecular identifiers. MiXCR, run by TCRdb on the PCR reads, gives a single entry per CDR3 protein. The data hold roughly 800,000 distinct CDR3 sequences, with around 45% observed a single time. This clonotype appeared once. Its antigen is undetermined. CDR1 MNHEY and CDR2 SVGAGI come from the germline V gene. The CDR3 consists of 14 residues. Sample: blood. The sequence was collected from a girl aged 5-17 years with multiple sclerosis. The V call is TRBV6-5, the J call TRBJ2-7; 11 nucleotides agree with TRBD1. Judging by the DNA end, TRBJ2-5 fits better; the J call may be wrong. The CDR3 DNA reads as TGTGCCAGCAGGGCCGGGACAGGGGGTAGGACCCAGTACTTC. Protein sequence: CASRAGTGGRTQYF.